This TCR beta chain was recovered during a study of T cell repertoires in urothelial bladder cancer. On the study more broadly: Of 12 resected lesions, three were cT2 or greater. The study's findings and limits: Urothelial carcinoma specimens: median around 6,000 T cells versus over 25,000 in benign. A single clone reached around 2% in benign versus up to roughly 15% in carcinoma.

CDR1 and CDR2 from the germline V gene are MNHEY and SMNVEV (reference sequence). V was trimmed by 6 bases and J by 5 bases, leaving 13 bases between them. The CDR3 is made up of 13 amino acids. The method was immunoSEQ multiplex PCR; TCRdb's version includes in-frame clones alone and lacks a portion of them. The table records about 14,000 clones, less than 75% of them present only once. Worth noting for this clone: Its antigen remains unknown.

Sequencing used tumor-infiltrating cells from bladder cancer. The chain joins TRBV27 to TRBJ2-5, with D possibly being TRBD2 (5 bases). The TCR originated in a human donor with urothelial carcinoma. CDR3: CASSRGAYETQYF. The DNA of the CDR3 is TGTGCCAGCAGCCGGGGAGCGTACGAGACCCAGTACTTC.